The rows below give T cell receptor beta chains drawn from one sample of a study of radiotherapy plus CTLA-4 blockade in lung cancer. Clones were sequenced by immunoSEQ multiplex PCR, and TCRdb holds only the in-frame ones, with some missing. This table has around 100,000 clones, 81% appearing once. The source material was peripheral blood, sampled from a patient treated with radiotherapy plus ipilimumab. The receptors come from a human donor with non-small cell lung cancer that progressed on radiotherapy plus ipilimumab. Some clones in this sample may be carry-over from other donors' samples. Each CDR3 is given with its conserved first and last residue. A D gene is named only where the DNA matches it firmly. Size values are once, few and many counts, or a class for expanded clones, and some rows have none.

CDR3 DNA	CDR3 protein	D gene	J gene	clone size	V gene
TGTGCCAGCAGTGAATATCGGGCATCAACAGGGACTGCTTTCTTT	CASSEYRASTGTAFF	.	TRBJ1-1	few	TRBV2
TGCGCCAGCAGCCCTCCAGGTTCCCGAGGTGGGAACACTGAAGCTTTCTTT	CASSPPGSRGGNTEAFF	.	TRBJ1-1	.	TRBV5-1
TGTGCCAGCAGCTTGGTTGCGGGGACGGAGACCCAGTACTTC	CASSLVAGTETQYF	.	TRBJ2-5	.	TRBV5-4
TGTGCCAGCAGCTTATACGTCAGGGGTCAAAATCAGCCCCAGCATTTT	CASSLYVRGQNQPQHF	.	TRBJ1-5	.	TRBV7-2
TGTGCCAGCTCGCAGAGGGTCAGCAGCACAGATACGCAGTATTTT	CASSQRVSSTDTQYF	.	TRBJ2-3	.	TRBV5-4
TGTGCCAGCAGCTTAATCCTACTCGGACAGAAGAACACTGAAGCTTTCTTT	CASSLILLGQKNTEAFF	.	TRBJ1-1	.	TRBV13
TGTGCCAGCAGTTACACAGGACTCTCCTACAATGAGCAGTTCTTC	CASSYTGLSYNEQFF	.	TRBJ2-1	.	TRBV6-5
TGTGCCAGCAGTTTATCTGGGAGATACAATGAGCAGTTCTTC	CASSLSGRYNEQFF	.	TRBJ2-1	.	TRBV27
TGCGCCAGCAGCTTTAATAGGGGGCCATCCTCTGGAAACACCATATATTTT	CASSFNRGPSSGNTIYF	TRBD1	TRBJ1-3	once	TRBV5-1
TGCGCCAGCAGCTTACGCCGAGATGAAACACTGTTTTTT	CASSLRRDETLFF	.	TRBJ1-4	few	TRBV4-3
TGTGCCAGCAGCGTAGCCCCTGCCGGGATGACTGAAGCTTTCTTT	CASSVAPAGMTEAFF	.	TRBJ1-1	.	TRBV9
TGTGCCAGCTCACCACCGCCCACAGGGCCGCATGAGCTGTTTTTT	CASSPPPTGPHELFF	.	TRBJ2-2	.	TRBV18
TGTGCCACCAGCTCCAGAGGAGGATATGGAAACACCATATATTTT	CATSSRGGYGNTIYF	.	TRBJ1-3	.	TRBV15
TGTGCCAGCAGCCAGGGACAGGGAGGGGAGACCCAGTACTTC	CASSQGQGGETQYF	TRBD1	TRBJ2-5	.	TRBV5-7
TGTGCCAGCAGCTTAGGGTCAAACTCTGGAAACACCATATATTTT	CASSLGSNSGNTIYF	.	TRBJ1-3	few	TRBV7-2
TGTGCCAGCAGTGGCAATAATTGGGGGGAGAGCCAAGAGACCCAGTACTTC	CASSGNNWGESQETQYF	.	TRBJ2-5	.	TRBV6-1
TGCGCCAGCAGCCCGACTGGCGGGGGTCTCGGAAACACTGAAGCTTTCTTT	CASSPTGGGLGNTEAFF	.	TRBJ1-1	.	TRBV4-3
TGCGCCAGCAGCTTGGTGGGGGGAATAGAGACCCAGTACTTC	CASSLVGGIETQYF	.	TRBJ2-5	.	TRBV5-1
TGTGCCAGCAGAAGGGTATGGTTAGATTCACCCCTCCACTTT	CASRRVWLDSPLHF	.	TRBJ1-6	.	TRBV2
TGTGCCAGCAGCAGGGCAGAATACGCAAGCTCCTACGAGCAGTACTTC	CASSRAEYASSYEQYF	.	TRBJ2-7	.	TRBV21-1
TGTGCCAGCAGTGAATGGGCAGGGGGTTACAATGAGCAGTTCTTC	CASSEWAGGYNEQFF	TRBD1	TRBJ2-1	.	TRBV25-1
TGTGCCAGCAGTGACCCTACATCGGGCGATACGCAGTATTTT	CASSDPTSGDTQYF	.	TRBJ2-3	.	TRBV6-4
TGTGCCAGCAGTTTGGTACAGTCGAACACTGAAGCTTTCTTT	CASSLVQSNTEAFF	.	TRBJ1-1	.	TRBV27
TGCGCCAGCAGCCAAGGGTACAGGGCGGCGACCCAGTACTTC	CASSQGYRAATQYF	.	TRBJ2-5	few	TRBV4-3
TGTGCCAGCAGTCAGGACTCTGGGGCCAACGTCCTGACTTTC	CASSQDSGANVLTF	.	TRBJ2-6	.	TRBV6-5
TGTGCCTGGAGTGGTATAGTATTAAATGAAAAACTGTTTTTT	CAWSGIVLNEKLFF	.	TRBJ1-4	.	TRBV30
TGTGCCAGCAGCCATATCCTGGGTTCCTATAATTCACCCCTCCACTTT	CASSHILGSYNSPLHF	.	TRBJ1-6	.	TRBV14